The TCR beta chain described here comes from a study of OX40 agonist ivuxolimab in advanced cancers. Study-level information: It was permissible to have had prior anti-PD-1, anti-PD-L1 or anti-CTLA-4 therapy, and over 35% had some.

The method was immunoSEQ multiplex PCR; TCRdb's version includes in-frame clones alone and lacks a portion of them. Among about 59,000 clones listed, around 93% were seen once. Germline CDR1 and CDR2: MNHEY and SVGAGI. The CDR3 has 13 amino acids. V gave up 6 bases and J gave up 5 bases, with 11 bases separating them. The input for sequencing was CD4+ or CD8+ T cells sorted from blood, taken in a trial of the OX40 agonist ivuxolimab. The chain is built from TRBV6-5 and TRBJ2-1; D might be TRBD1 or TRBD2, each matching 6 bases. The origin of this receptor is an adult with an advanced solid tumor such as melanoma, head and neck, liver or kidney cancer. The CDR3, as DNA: TGTGCCAGCAGCCAGGGGACTGACAATGAGCAGTTCTTC. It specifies CASSQGTDNEQFF.